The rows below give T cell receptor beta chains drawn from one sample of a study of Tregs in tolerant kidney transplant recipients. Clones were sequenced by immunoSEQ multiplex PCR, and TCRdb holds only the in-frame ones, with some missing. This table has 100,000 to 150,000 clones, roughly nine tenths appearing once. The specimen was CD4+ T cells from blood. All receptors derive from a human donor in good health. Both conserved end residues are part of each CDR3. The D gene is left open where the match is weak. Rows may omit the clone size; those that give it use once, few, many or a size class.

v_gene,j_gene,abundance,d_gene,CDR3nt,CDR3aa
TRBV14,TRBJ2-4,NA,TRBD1,TGTGCCAGCAGACAGGACAGGCAGGCCATTCAGTACTTC,CASRQDRQAIQYF
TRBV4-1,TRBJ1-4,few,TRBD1,TGCGCCAGCAGCCTCAAGGGGGCCGATCCAACTAATGAAAAACTGTTTTTT,CASSLKGADPTNEKLFF
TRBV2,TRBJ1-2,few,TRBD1,TGTGCCAGCAGTGACCCCACAGGGGTTGATGGCTACACCTTC,CASSDPTGVDGYTF
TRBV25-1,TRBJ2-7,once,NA,TGTGCCAGCAGTGCCCCTTCGAGCGGCACCTACGAGCAGTACTTC,CASSAPSSGTYEQYF
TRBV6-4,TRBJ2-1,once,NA,TGTGCCAGCAGTGAAGCCTTTGGTCCATACGGTGAGCAGTTCTTC,CASSEAFGPYGEQFF
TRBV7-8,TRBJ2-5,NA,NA,TGTGCCAGCAACACCCCTAATAGGGAGACCCAGTACTTC,CASNTPNRETQYF
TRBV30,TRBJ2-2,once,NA,TGTGCCTGGACACCAACTAGGGGAACCGGGGAGCTGTTTTTT,CAWTPTRGTGELFF
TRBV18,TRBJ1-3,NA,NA,TGTGCCAGCTCACCACAGGAGGGCGGAACTGGAAACACCATATATTTT,CASSPQEGGTGNTIYF
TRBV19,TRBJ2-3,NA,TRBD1,TGTGCCAGTAGTCTCAGGACAGGGGGCGTGAGAAGGAACACAGATACGCAGTATTTT,CASSLRTGGVRRNTDTQYF
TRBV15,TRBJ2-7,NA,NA,TGTGCCACCAGCAGCCAGGGCTCCTACGAGCAGTACTTC,CATSSQGSYEQYF
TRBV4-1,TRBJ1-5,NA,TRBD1,TGCGCCAGCAGCCGCGACAGGGGTAGCAATCAGCCCCAGCATTTT,CASSRDRGSNQPQHF
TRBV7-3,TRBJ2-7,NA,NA,TGTGCCAGCAGCTTACCCCGATTCTACGAGCAGTACTTC,CASSLPRFYEQYF
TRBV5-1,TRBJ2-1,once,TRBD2,TGCGCCAGCAGCCCGCCAGGACTAGCGGATGCCTACAATGAGCAGTTCTTC,CASSPPGLADAYNEQFF
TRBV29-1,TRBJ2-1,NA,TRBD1,TGCAGCGTTGAAGATGACCAGGGGGCCTTCTCCTACAATGAGCAGTTCTTC,CSVEDDQGAFSYNEQFF
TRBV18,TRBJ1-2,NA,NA,TGTGCCAGCTCACCCACCCCGGCAGGGGATTATAGCGGCTACACCTTC,CASSPTPAGDYSGYTF
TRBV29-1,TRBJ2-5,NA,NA,TGCAGCGCCCAGAGCGAGTCCAAGACCCAGTACTTC,CSAQSESKTQYF
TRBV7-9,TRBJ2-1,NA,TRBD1,TGTGCCAGCAACAAACAGGGGGCAAAATACAATGAGCAGTTCTTC,CASNKQGAKYNEQFF
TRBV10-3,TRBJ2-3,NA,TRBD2,TGTGCCATCACCAAAGGGAGGGAGGCAGATACGCAGTATTTT,CAITKGREADTQYF
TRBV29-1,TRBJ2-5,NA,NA,TGCAGCGTTGAGACGTTCTCCCGAGGGACCCAGTACTTC,CSVETFSRGTQYF
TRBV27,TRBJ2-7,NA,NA,TGTGCCAGCAGCCCGGATCGCGGGGGACAGGCCTCCTACGAGCAGTACTTC,CASSPDRGGQASYEQYF
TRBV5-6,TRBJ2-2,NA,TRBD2,TGTGCCAGCAGTTGGCTGGGACTAGGGGACACCGGGGAGCTGTTTTTT,CASSWLGLGDTGELFF
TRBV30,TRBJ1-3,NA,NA,TGTGCCTGGGGTAAAGCAGCGGCTGGAAACACCATATATTTT,CAWGKAAAGNTIYF
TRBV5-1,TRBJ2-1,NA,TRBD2,TGCGCCAGCAGCATAGGACTAGCGGGAGGCCCTAGCTCCTACAATGAGCAGTTCTTC,CASSIGLAGGPSSYNEQFF
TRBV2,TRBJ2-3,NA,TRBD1,TGTGCCAGCAGTGATCAGACAGGGTTTTTCACAGATACGCAGTATTTT,CASSDQTGFFTDTQYF
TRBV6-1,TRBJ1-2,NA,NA,TGTGCCAGCAGCCACGAGGCGGACTATGGCTACACCTTC,CASSHEADYGYTF
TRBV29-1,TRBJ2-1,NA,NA,TGCAGCACCCCCCTGGCTGGGGCCTACAATGAGCAGTTCTTC,CSTPLAGAYNEQFF
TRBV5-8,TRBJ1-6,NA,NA,TGTGCCAGCAGCTTGCTCAGTTCTGCAAGCTCCTATAATTCACCCCTCCACTTT,CASSLLSSASSYNSPLHF
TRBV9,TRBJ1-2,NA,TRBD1,TGTGCCAGCAGCGTGATGGGGCAGGGGGCCTCTCAGGGCGGCTACACCTTC,CASSVMGQGASQGGYTF
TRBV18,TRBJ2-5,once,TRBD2,TGTGCCAGCTCACCGACGGAGGGAGGGCAAGAGACCCAGTACTTC,CASSPTEGGQETQYF
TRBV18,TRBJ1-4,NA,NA,TGTGCCAGCTCACCCGACAGCAATGAAAAACTGTTTTTT,CASSPDSNEKLFF
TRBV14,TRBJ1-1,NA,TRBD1,TGTGCCAGCAGCCAAAGACAGGGGGCTTTCTCGAACACTGAAGCTTTCTTT,CASSQRQGAFSNTEAFF
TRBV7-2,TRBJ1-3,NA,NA,TGTGCCAGCAGCCGAGGGCCCTTCTCTGGAAACACCATATATTTT,CASSRGPFSGNTIYF
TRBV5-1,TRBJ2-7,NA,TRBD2,TGCGCCAGCAGCTCGGGACTAGCGGGGGGGCTATCCGAGCAGTACTTC,CASSSGLAGGLSEQYF
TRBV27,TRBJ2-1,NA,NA,TGTGCCAGCAGTCCCCAGCTCGGGCGGGGACAGCTGTCCTACAATGAGCAGTTCTTC,CASSPQLGRGQLSYNEQFF
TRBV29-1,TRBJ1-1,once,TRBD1,TGCAGCGTTAGACAGGGGGAGACTGAAGCTTTCTTT,CSVRQGETEAFF
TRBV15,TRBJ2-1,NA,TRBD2,TGTGCCACCAGCAGAGGACTAGCGGGGGTCTCCTACAATGAGCAGTTCTTC,CATSRGLAGVSYNEQFF
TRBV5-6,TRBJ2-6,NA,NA,TGTGCCAGCAGCTTAACAGGGAAAGGGGCCAACGTCCTGACTTTC,CASSLTGKGANVLTF
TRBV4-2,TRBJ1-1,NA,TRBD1,TGTGCCAGCAGCCAAGATCAGGGGGCAGGAGGTGAAGCTTTCTTT,CASSQDQGAGGEAFF
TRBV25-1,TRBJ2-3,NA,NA,TGTGCCAGCTCTCGAGTGAAAGGCGGATGGACAGATACGCAGTATTTT,CASSRVKGGWTDTQYF
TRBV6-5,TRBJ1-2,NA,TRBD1,TGTGCCAGCAGTTACGGCGACAGGGCTAGCTATGGCTACACCTTC,CASSYGDRASYGYTF
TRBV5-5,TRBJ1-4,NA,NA,TGTGCCAGCAGCTTGGTGGCAGGGGATGAAAAACTGTTTTTT,CASSLVAGDEKLFF
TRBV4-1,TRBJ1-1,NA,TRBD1,TGCGCCAGCAGCCTTGGACAGGGTCCTTCCTCTGAAGCTTTCTTT,CASSLGQGPSSEAFF
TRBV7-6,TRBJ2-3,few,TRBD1,TGTGCCAGCAGCTTAGGGACAGGGGGCGTAGATACGCAGTATTTT,CASSLGTGGVDTQYF
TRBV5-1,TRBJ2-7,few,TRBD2,TGCGCCAGCAGCTTGACAGGGCCATGGGGGCTAGCGGGAGGTGTCTCCTACGAGCAGTACTTC,CASSLTGPWGLAGGVSYEQYF